The 20 T cell receptor beta chains listed next were all sequenced from one sample in a study of Graves' ophthalmopathy and Graves' hyperthyroidism. CDR3 regions of TCR beta were amplified from RNA transcripts. The authors performed first-round RT-PCR with HTBI primers and then a second-round multiplex PCR. TCRdb redid the calling of the multiplex PCR reads with MiXCR, one entry per CDR3 protein. This sample has 650,000 to 900,000 distinct CDR3 sequences, with 35% to 50% found just once. The sequencing input was peripheral blood. Every receptor here comes from an adult man with Graves' ophthalmopathy.

The genes are TRBV20-1 and TRBJ2-5; D may match TRBD1 or TRBD2 (6 bases each). CDR1 and CDR2 (germline): DFQATT, SNEGSKA (reference sequence). Trimming removed 0 bases at V and 5 bases at J, with 22 bases between. CDR3 size: 17 residues. The CDR3 reads CSARDEEVWGAWETQYF. CDR3 nucleotides: TGCAGTGCTAGAGATGAGGAGGTGTGGGGGGCTTGGGAGACCCAGTACTTC.

This clonotype was seen only a few times. V is TRBV7-4 and J is TRBJ1-2; 7 nucleotides match TRBD1. Looked up from germline, CDR1 is SGHVT and CDR2 is SQSDAQ. The CDR3 is 13 residues long. J was trimmed by 5 bases and V by 4 bases; bases with no gene match: 4. The CDR3 is CASSSGTEYGYTF. DNA of the CDR3: TGTGCCAGCAGCTCCGGGACAGAGTATGGCTACACCTTC. Based on the CDR3 plus reference TRBV7-4 and TRBJ1-2, the full variable domain is GAGVSQSPRYKVAKRGRDVALRCDSISGHVTLYWYRQTLGQGSEVLTYSQSDAQRDKSGRPSGRFSAERPERSVSTLKIQRTEQGDSAVYLCASSSGTEYGYTFGSGTRLTVV.

The chain has TRBV7-8 and TRBJ1-5, with 7 bases matching TRBD1. The V segment lost 0 bases and the J segment 1 base; nucleotides outside the gene matches: 6. Germline V gene sequence: CDR1 SGHVS, CDR2 FQNEAQ. This CDR3 contains 17 residues. For the CDR3, the DNA is TGTGCCAGCAGCTTAGCTTGGGGACAGTTAAGCAATCAGCCCCAGCATTTT. It specifies CASSLAWGQLSNQPQHF.

CDR3 in amino acids: CASSTLRGAGAYEQYF. DNA of the CDR3: TGTGCCAGCAGCACCCTTCGGGGGGCGGGGGCCTACGAGCAGTACTTC. V gene TRBV7-2 combines with J gene TRBJ2-7; D may be TRBD2 (7 bases). Germline V CDR1 and CDR2: SGHTA, FQGNSA. Trimming took 5 bases from V and 2 from J, leaving 19 bases between them. The CDR3 is 16 amino acids.

V is TRBV29-1 and J is TRBJ1-2, with D possibly matching TRBD1 (5 bases). In germline, CDR1 is SQVTM, CDR2 ANQGSEA. Deletions cut 6 bases from V and 5 bases from J, with 16 bases between. CDR3 size: 13 residues. Here the CDR3 reads CSVRRGGTYGYTF. CDR3 bases: TGCAGCGTCAGGCGGGGGGGAACTTATGGCTACACCTTC.

The genes are TRBV19 and TRBJ1-4; D possibly corresponds to TRBD1 (5 bases). V was trimmed by 6 bases and J by 0 bases, leaving 14 bases between them. Germline lookup yields CDR1 LNHDA and CDR2 SQIVND (reference sequence). The CDR3 runs to 16 residues. This chain's CDR3 is CASRGRGTATNEKLFF. The CDR3 nucleotides read TGTGCCAGTAGGGGACGTGGGACTGCAACTAATGAAAAACTGTTTTTT.

The genes are TRBV4-1 and TRBJ2-3, with D tentatively TRBD2 (5 bases). This CDR3 region has 15 residues. Germline V gives CDR1 MGHRA, CDR2 YSYEKL. V was clipped by 1 base and J by 6 bases, with 14 bases between them. The CDR3 sequence is CASSQGGVGADTQYF. The CDR3 DNA sequence: TGCGCCAGCAGCCAAGGGGGAGTAGGAGCGGATACGCAGTATTTT.

For this clonotype: The junction shows a germline mismatch at one end, possibly a read error. The V gene is TRBV20-1, the J gene TRBJ2-7; a weak D match, TRBD2 (5 bases). The germline V gene has CDR1 DFQATT and CDR2 SNEGSKA (reference sequence). This CDR3 comprises 14 residues. The CDR3 nucleotides are TGCAGTGCTAGAGATGGTCGAGGGATCCACGAGCAGCACTTC. Translation: CSARDGRGIHEQHF.

This chain joins TRBV27 and TRBJ2-7; D is undetermined. The CDR3 has 11 residues. CDR1 is MNHEY and CDR2 is SMNVEV in the germline V gene (reference sequence). Trimming left V 10 bases short and J 4 bases short, with 11 bases between. The CDR3 nucleotides read TGTGCCACCGCCAATGTGTACGAGCAGTACTTC. This codes for CATANVYEQYF.

The gene calls are TRBV19 and TRBJ2-7; D possibly uses TRBD1 or TRBD2 (6 bases each). Germline CDR1 reads LNHDA; CDR2 reads SQIVND (reference sequence). The CDR3 is 14 residues long. The V end lost 5 bases, the J end lost 1 base, and 12 bases lay between the germline ends. The CDR3 here is CASSFQGRSYEQYF. Written as DNA, the CDR3 is TGTGCCAGTAGTTTCCAGGGGAGGTCCTACGAGCAGTACTTC.

Ten or more counts support this clonotype. V gene TRBV7-2 combines with J gene TRBJ1-5, with D perhaps matching TRBD1 (5 bases). Trimming took 4 bases from V and 4 from J, leaving 8 bases between them. Germline CDR1 SGHTA, CDR2 FQGNSA. There are 13 residues in the CDR3. CDR3 loop: CASSSWGNQPQHF. The CDR3 coding sequence is TGTGCCAGCAGCTCCTGGGGGAATCAGCCCCAGCATTTT.

The rearrangement joins TRBV5-6 to TRBJ2-7; D gene ambiguous. CDR3 length equals 12 residues. Looked up from germline, CDR1 is SGHDT and CDR2 is YYEEEE. V lost 2 bases to trimming and J lost 7 bases, with 10 bases between them. The CDR3 is CASSLVVEEQYF. The CDR3 DNA reads as TGTGCCAGCAGCTTAGTTGTGGAAGAGCAGTACTTC.

This clonotype was detected a few times. The chain has TRBV20-1 and TRBJ2-2; either TRBD1 or TRBD2 may fit D (5 bases each). CDR1 and CDR2 from the germline V gene are DFQATT and SNEGSKA (reference sequence). CDR3 size: 13 residues. V lost 6 bases and J lost 3, with 11 bases in between. The DNA for the CDR3 is TGCAGTGCCCTGATGGGGGACACCGGGGAGCTGTTTTTT. As protein: CSALMGDTGELFF.

This clonotype occurred a few times. One end of the junction does not line up with germline, which may come from a read error. The chain combines TRBV10-3 with TRBJ1-1; D gene ambiguous. Germline CDR1 is ENHRY and CDR2 is SYGVKD. The CDR3 extends over 13 amino acids. The CDR3 region is CASSLKGYTEAFF. The CDR3 DNA reads TGTGCCAGCAGTTTAAAGGGTTACACTGAAGCTTTCTTT.

This clonotype was seen just once. V gene TRBV7-2 combines with J gene TRBJ1-1, with 8 bases lining up with TRBD1. There are 15 residues in the CDR3. Germline CDR1 reads SGHTA; CDR2 reads FQGNSA. V lost 5 bases and J lost 4; bases outside the gene matches: 9. CDR3 in DNA: TGTGCCAGCAGCGAAAGGACAGGGATGAGCACTGAAGCTTTCTTT. Protein sequence: CASSERTGMSTEAFF.

The chain is built from TRBV14 and TRBJ2-3; D is undetermined. The CDR3 sequence is 15 residues long. From germline, CDR1 is SGHDN and CDR2 FVKESK. Trimming shortened V by 3 bases and J by 5 bases, and 15 bases separated the two germline ends. The CDR3 sequence is CASSHPQTGLDTQYF. The CDR3 coding sequence is TGTGCCAGCAGCCACCCCCAAACTGGGCTAGATACGCAGTATTTT.

This clonotype has ten or more counts. The CDR3 DNA reads TGTGCCATCAGTGAGTCACAGGGGGCTCCTAACTATGGCTACACCTTC. Its protein product is CAISESQGAPNYGYTF. This sequence joins TRBV10-3 and TRBJ1-2; the match to TRBD1 covers 9 bases. Germline V gives CDR1 ENHRY, CDR2 SYGVKD. This CDR3 comprises 16 residues. V trimming: 0 bases; J trimming: 0 bases; junction bases outside the gene matches: 2.

This chain joins TRBV29-1 and TRBJ2-5, with a tentative D call TRBD1 (6 bases). This CDR3 is 12 amino acids long. V gave up 4 bases and J gave up 5 bases, with 11 bases separating them. Germline loops: CDR1 SQVTM, CDR2 ANQGSEA. CDR3 coding DNA: TGCAGCGTTGGATACAGGGCGGAGACCCAGTACTTC. It specifies CSVGYRAETQYF.

This chain links TRBV20-1 with TRBJ1-1; perhaps TRBD1 as D (5 bases). The germline V and J ends were trimmed by 4 bases and 0 bases, with 9 bases remaining between them. The CDR3 consists of 13 residues. CDR1 is DFQATT and CDR2 is SNEGSKA in the germline V gene (reference sequence). This chain's CDR3 is CSATDIVNTEAFF. The CDR3 coding sequence is TGCAGTGCTACGGACATAGTGAACACTGAAGCTTTCTTT.

This clonotype was counted a few times. Written as DNA, the CDR3 is TGTGCCAGCAGCCAGACAGGGGGGGACAATCAGCCCCAGCATTTT. Its translation: CASSQTGGDNQPQHF. The rearrangement uses TRBV5-5 and TRBJ1-5, with TRBD1 matching 9 bases. The germline V gene has CDR1 SGHKS and CDR2 YYEKEE (reference sequence). The V gene end was trimmed by 4 bases and the J gene end by 3 bases; junction bases not matched to a gene: 5. The CDR3 extends over 15 amino acids.